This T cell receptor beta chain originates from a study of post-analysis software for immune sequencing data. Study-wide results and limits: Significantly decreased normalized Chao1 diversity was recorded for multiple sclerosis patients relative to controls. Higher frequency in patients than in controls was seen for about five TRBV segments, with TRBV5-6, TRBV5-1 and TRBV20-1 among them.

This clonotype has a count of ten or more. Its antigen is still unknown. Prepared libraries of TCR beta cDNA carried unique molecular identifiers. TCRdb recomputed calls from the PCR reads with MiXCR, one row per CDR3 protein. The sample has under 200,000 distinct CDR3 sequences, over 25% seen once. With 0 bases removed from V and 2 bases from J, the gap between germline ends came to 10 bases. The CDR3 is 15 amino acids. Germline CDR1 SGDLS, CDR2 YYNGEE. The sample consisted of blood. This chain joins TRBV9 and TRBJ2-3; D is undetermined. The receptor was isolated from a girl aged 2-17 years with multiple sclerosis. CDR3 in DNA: TGTGCCAGCAGCGTAGGTGGAGAGTACACAGATACGCAGTATTTT. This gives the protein CASSVGGEYTDTQYF. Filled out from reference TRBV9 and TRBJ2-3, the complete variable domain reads DSGVTQTPKHLITATGQRVTLRCSPRSGDLSVYWYQQSLDQGLQFLIQYYNGEERAKGNILERFSAQQFPDLHSELNLSSLELGDSALYFCASSVGGEYTDTQYFGPGTRLTVL.